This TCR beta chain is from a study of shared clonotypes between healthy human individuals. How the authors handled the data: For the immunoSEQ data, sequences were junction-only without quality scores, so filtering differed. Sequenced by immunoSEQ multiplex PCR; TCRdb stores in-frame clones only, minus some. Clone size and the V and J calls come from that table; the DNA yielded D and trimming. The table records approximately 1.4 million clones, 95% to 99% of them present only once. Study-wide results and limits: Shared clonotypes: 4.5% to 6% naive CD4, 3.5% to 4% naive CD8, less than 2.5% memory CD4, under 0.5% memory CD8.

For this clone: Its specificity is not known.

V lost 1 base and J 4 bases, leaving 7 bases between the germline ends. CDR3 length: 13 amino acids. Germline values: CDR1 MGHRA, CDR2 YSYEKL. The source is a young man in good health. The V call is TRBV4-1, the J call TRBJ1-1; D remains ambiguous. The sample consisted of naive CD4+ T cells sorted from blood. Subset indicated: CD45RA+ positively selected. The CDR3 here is CASSQVKSTEAFF. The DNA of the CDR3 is TGCGCCAGCAGCCAAGTAAAGAGCACTGAAGCTTTCTTT.